The clone carrying this T cell receptor (beta chain) has a handful of counts. The antigen remains unidentified. The sample comes from a study of cytomegalovirus exposure and HLA in healthy donors. Study-wide results and limits: Most TCR sequences proved rare, with some public TCRs found in many donors. As was reported, the classifier diagnosed cytomegalovirus status with high specificity and sensitivity.

The PCR ran on 60 Vbeta and 13 Jbeta primers. The method was immunoSEQ multiplex PCR; TCRdb's version includes in-frame clones alone and lacks a portion of them. Of approximately 180,000 clones in the sample, about 80% were seen once. V was trimmed by 8 bases and J by 5 bases, leaving 12 bases between them. The CDR3 runs 12 residues. Looked up from germline, CDR1 is SNHLY and CDR2 is FYNNEI. The chain carries TRBV2 and TRBJ2-5, with D possibly TRBD2 on 6 matching bases. The sequencing sample was made of PBMCs. This sequence originates from a woman aged 40 to 49 in good health and CMV-seronegative. The CDR3 loop is CASAPEGETQYF. The CDR3 nucleotides are TGTGCCAGCGCCCCGGAGGGGGAGACCCAGTACTTC.